Listed below are T cell receptor beta chains from one sample, sequenced in a study of cytomegalovirus exposure and HLA in healthy donors. Repertoires were generated with immunoSEQ multiplex PCR, while TCRdb's copy carries only in-frame clones and drops some. The repertoire consists of some 140,000 clones, with approximately 79% occurring once and the leading ten covering approximately 10%. The sample comprised PBMCs. The receptors come from a woman aged 45-65 years in good health and CMV-seropositive. Each CDR3 is given with its conserved first and last residue. Fields, in order: J gene, CDR3 length, V gene, clone size, D gene, CDR3 DNA, CDR3 protein. The D gene is left open where the match is weak. Only some rows state a clone size, as once, few, many or a class for expanded clones.

TRBJ2-3	13	TRBV19	-	TRBD1	TGTGCCACAGGGACAGGGCAGGCAGATACGCAGTATTTT	CATGTGQADTQYF
TRBJ2-7	16	TRBV6-6	-	-	TGTGCCAGCAGCCGGATCATTGGGAACAGGGTAGGCGAGCAGTACTTC	CASSRIIGNRVGEQYF
TRBJ1-5	15	TRBV18	-	-	TGTGCCAGCTCACCGTACCGGGGTAGCAATCAGCCCCAGCATTTT	CASSPYRGSNQPQHF
TRBJ1-5	16	TRBV7-9	-	-	TGTGCCAGCAGCTTAGCCGGCTGGGGCCCCAATCAGCCCCAGCATTTT	CASSLAGWGPNQPQHF
TRBJ2-3	14	TRBV9	-	-	TGTGCCAGCAGCTTCAGGGGTGGGGAAGATACGCAGTATTTT	CASSFRGGEDTQYF
TRBJ2-2	11	TRBV9	few	-	TGTGCCAGCAGCGGCGATAGAGAGCTGTTTTTT	CASSGDRELFF
TRBJ2-3	16	TRBV6-1	-	TRBD2	TGTGCCAGCAGTGAATCTCTAGCGGGGGGGACAGATACGCAGTATTTT	CASSESLAGGTDTQYF
TRBJ2-5	14	TRBV7-2	-	TRBD1	TGTGCCAGCAGCCCCAGACAGGGCTCGGAGACCCAGTACTTC	CASSPRQGSETQYF
TRBJ2-7	12	TRBV29-1	-	-	TGCAGCGTTCTAATGATGAACGACGAGCAGTACTTC	CSVLMMNDEQYF
TRBJ2-5	15	TRBV7-2	-	TRBD1	TGTGCCAGCAGCTTTCAGACAGGGGGTGAGGAGACCCAGTACTTC	CASSFQTGGEETQYF
TRBJ1-1	12	TRBV2	-	-	TGTGCCAGCAGTGCCGGGAACACTGAAGCTTTCTTT	CASSAGNTEAFF
TRBJ2-7	18	TRBV7-2	-	TRBD2	TGTGCCAGCAGCTTTGCACGGACTAGCGGGGGGGCCTCCTACGAGCAGTACTTC	CASSFARTSGGASYEQYF
TRBJ1-2	16	TRBV7-3	-	TRBD1	TGTGCCAGCAGCCCAACTACCGGGACAGGGCTGCGCGGCTACACCTTC	CASSPTTGTGLRGYTF
TRBJ2-1	15	TRBV5-4	few	TRBD1	TGTGCCAGCAGCTCAGGGGACAGGGGTTACAATGAGCAGTTCTTC	CASSSGDRGYNEQFF
TRBJ1-3	14	TRBV27	few	-	TGTGCCAGCAGCCCGAGGTCTTCGGCCATCACCATATATTTT	CASSPRSSAITIYF
TRBJ2-3	14	TRBV11-3	-	-	TGTGCCAGCGGGCCCACGCCTAGCACAGATACGCAGTATTTT	CASGPTPSTDTQYF
TRBJ1-2	14	TRBV19	-	-	TGTGCCAGTAGTATGCCCGGTCCTTACTATGGCTACACCTTC	CASSMPGPYYGYTF
TRBJ1-2	16	TRBV28	-	TRBD1	TGTGCCAGCACCTTAGATACAGGGGGCACAAACTATGGCTACACCTTC	CASTLDTGGTNYGYTF
TRBJ2-5	16	TRBV11-1	-	TRBD2	TGTGCCAGCAGCCTCATAGCGGGGGGGATCCAAGAGACCCAGTACTTC	CASSLIAGGIQETQYF
TRBJ2-7	14	TRBV2	-	TRBD1	TGTGCCAGCCAACAAGGGACAGGGGCCAACGAGCAGTACTTC	CASQQGTGANEQYF
TRBJ1-5	15	TRBV5-1	-	-	TGCGCCAGCAGCTCGGGGGACGGGGGCAATCAGCCCCAGCATTTT	CASSSGDGGNQPQHF
TRBJ2-7	14	TRBV6-4	-	TRBD2	TGTGCCAGCAATGGACTAGCGGGGGCCTACGAGCAGTACTTC	CASNGLAGAYEQYF
TRBJ1-2	18	TRBV18	-	TRBD1	TGTGCCAGCTCACAACCCGGGACAGCGAGGGGGCCTAACTATGGCTACACCTTC	CASSQPGTARGPNYGYTF
TRBJ1-5	18	TRBV4-1	-	-	TGCGCCAGCAGCCAAGATAGAAGGACGAAGGGGGGCAATCAGCCCCAGCATTTT	CASSQDRRTKGGNQPQHF
TRBJ2-6	17	TRBV4-1	-	TRBD1	TGCGCCAGCAGCCAAGACGCAGGGGGCGTATGGGCCAACGTCCTGACTTTC	CASSQDAGGVWANVLTF
TRBJ2-7	11	TRBV10-3	-	-	TGTGCCATCCGGGGGAATTACGAGCAGTACTTC	CAIRGNYEQYF
TRBJ2-1	16	TRBV5-1	-	-	TGCGCCAGCAGCTTGGATGGCAGGGGAGGGTACAATGAGCAGTTCTTC	CASSLDGRGGYNEQFF
TRBJ1-6	12	TRBV6-5	-	-	TGTGCCAGCTACAGGGCTAATTCACCCCTCCACTTT	CASYRANSPLHF
TRBJ2-7	16	TRBV19	-	TRBD1	TGTGCCAGTACCCCGACCGGGACAGGGGGCACCTACGAGCAGTACTTC	CASTPTGTGGTYEQYF
TRBJ2-3	11	TRBV29-1	-	-	TGCAGCGTTGCCTATGGTGATACGCAGTATTTT	CSVAYGDTQYF
TRBJ2-7	14	TRBV7-2	few	-	TGTGCCAGCAGCTTAGAGGCGGGGTACTACGAGCAGTACTTC	CASSLEAGYYEQYF
TRBJ1-1	11	TRBV4-1	-	-	TGCGCCAGCAGGGCGAACACTGAAGCTTTCTTT	CASRANTEAFF
TRBJ2-2	16	TRBV5-1	-	TRBD1	TGCGCCAGCAGCGCAGTGGACAGGGGGGACACCGGGGAGCTGTTTTTT	CASSAVDRGDTGELFF
TRBJ2-7	14	TRBV11-2	-	-	TGTGCCAGCAGCCTGGACAGCCCCAACTACGAGCAGTACTTC	CASSLDSPNYEQYF
TRBJ2-7	12	TRBV23-1	-	-	TGCGCCAGCAGTCAGGGGGCTCCTCGGACGTACTTC	CASSQGAPRTYF
TRBJ1-1	15	TRBV5-4	-	TRBD1	TGTGCCAGCAGCGGACGACAGGGGGCGAACACTGAAGCTTTCTTT	CASSGRQGANTEAFF
TRBJ1-5	14	TRBV10-3	-	TRBD1	TGTGCCATCAGGCCACAGGGGGACAATCAGCCCCAGCATTTT	CAIRPQGDNQPQHF
TRBJ1-5	16	TRBV7-6	-	TRBD1	TGTGCCAGCAGCCCCGGGACAGTTAATAGCAATCAGCCCCAGCATTTT	CASSPGTVNSNQPQHF
TRBJ2-7	14	TRBV5-4	-	TRBD1	TGTGCCAGCAGCCCGGGACAGGGTGCCTACGAGCAGTACTTC	CASSPGQGAYEQYF
TRBJ1-1	12	TRBV6-5	-	-	TGTGCCAGCAGTCTCAGGGGCGTAGAGGCTTTCTTT	CASSLRGVEAFF
TRBJ2-3	14	TRBV28	-	-	TGTGCCAGTCTTTATGGCGGAGGCACAGATACGCAGTATTTT	CASLYGGGTDTQYF
TRBJ1-4	18	TRBV12-5	-	TRBD1	TGTGCTAGTGGTTTGGTACGGGTTCGGGACAGCTTTAATGAAAAACTGTTTTTT	CASGLVRVRDSFNEKLFF
TRBJ1-6	16	TRBV4-2	-	TRBD1	TGTGCCAGCAGCCATTTGGGACAGGGGGTTAATTCACCCCTCCACTTT	CASSHLGQGVNSPLHF
TRBJ1-4	15	TRBV7-2	-	-	TGTGCCAGCAGCTTAGCGGGGCAGGGGTTCGAAAAACTGTTTTTT	CASSLAGQGFEKLFF
TRBJ2-3	14	TRBV29-1	-	TRBD2	TGCAGCGTTGTGGGACTAGCGGGGGCGGATACGCAGTATTTT	CSVVGLAGADTQYF
TRBJ1-4	15	TRBV28	once	TRBD1	TGTGCCAGCAGTTCCCTGACAGGGACTTATGAAAAACTGTTTTTT	CASSSLTGTYEKLFF
TRBJ1-2	13	TRBV2	once	TRBD1	TGTGCCAGCAGTAGACAGGGCTACTATGGCTACACCTTC	CASSRQGYYGYTF
TRBJ2-6	16	TRBV2	-	-	TGTGCCAGCGTTAGTGGCAGGAACTCTGGGGCCAACGTCCTGACTTTC	CASVSGRNSGANVLTF
TRBJ2-3	14	TRBV7-2	-	TRBD2	TGTGCCAGCAGCCCGGGACTAGCAACAGATACGCAGTATTTT	CASSPGLATDTQYF
TRBJ2-1	14	TRBV7-3	-	-	TGTGCCAGCAGCTTGTCAGGAAGTTACAATGAGCAGTTCTTC	CASSLSGSYNEQFF
TRBJ1-6	16	TRBV27	-	-	TGTGCCAGCAGTTTAGTTGGGCAGGCTGACGTTTCACCCCTCCACTTT	CASSLVGQADVSPLHF
TRBJ2-5	16	TRBV5-8	-	TRBD1	TGTGCCAGCAGCTTGGGAACCACAGGGGGCCAAGAGACCCAGTACTTC	CASSLGTTGGQETQYF
TRBJ2-5	14	TRBV6-5	-	TRBD2	TGTGCCAGCAGCGGACTAGCGGGGAGGGAGACCCAGTACTTC	CASSGLAGRETQYF
TRBJ2-2	17	TRBV7-9	-	TRBD1	TGTGCCAGCAGCTTAGATGGGGACAGGGTCTGGACCGGGGAGCTGTTTTTT	CASSLDGDRVWTGELFF
TRBJ2-7	14	TRBV9	-	TRBD2	TGTGCCAGCAGCGTTAGCGGGACCCAATACGAGCAGTACTTC	CASSVSGTQYEQYF
TRBJ1-3	17	TRBV28	-	-	TGTGCCAGCAGTTTATTTGCAGGTGATGTTTCTGGAAACACCATATATTTT	CASSLFAGDVSGNTIYF